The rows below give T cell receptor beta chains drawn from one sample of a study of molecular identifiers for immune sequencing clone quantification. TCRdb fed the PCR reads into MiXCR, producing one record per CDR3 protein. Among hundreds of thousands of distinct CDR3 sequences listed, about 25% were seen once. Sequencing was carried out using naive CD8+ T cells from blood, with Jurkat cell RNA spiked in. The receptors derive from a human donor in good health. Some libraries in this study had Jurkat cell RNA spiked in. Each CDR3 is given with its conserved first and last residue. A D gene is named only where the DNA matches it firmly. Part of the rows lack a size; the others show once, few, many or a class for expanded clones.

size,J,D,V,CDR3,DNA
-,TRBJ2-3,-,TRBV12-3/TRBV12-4,CASSLAVGQGPGTQYF,TGTGCCAGCAGTTTAGCGGTGGGGCAGGGGCCAGGTACGCAGTATTTT
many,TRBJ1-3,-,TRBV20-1,CSARESGFGNTIYF,TGCAGTGCTAGAGAATCCGGGTTCGGAAACACCATATATTTT
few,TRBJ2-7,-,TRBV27,CASSPVFPGASYEQYF,TGTGCCAGCAGCCCGGTATTCCCAGGGGCATCCTACGAGCAGTACTTC
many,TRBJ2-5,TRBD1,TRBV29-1,CSAMTGGEETQYF,TGCAGCGCTATGACAGGGGGCGAAGAGACCCAGTACTTC
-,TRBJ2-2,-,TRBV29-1,CSVLLGGTGELVF,TGCAGCGTTCTACTCGGTGGGACCGGGGAGCTGGTTTTT
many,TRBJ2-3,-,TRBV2,CASSDPERVWADTQYF,TGTGCCAGCAGTGATCCTGAAAGGGTTTGGGCAGATACGCAGTATTTT
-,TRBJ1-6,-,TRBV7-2,CASNLVSPSLWNSPLHF,TGTGCCAGCAACTTAGTTTCCCCGTCGCTTTGGAATTCACCCCTCCACTTT
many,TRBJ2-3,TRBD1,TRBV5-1,CASSLWGQGADTQYF,TGCGCCAGCAGCTTATGGGGACAGGGGGCAGATACGCAGTATTTT
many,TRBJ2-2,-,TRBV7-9,CASTRDSTNTGELFF,TGTGCCAGCACCCGAGACAGCACGAACACCGGGGAGCTGTTTTTT
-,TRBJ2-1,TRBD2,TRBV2,CAGAGETGYNEQFF,TGTGCCGGGGCGGGGGAAACGGGGTACAATGAGCAGTTCTTC
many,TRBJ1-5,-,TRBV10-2,CASSDVGPQHF,TGCGCCAGCAGTGATGTAGGGCCCCAGCATTTT
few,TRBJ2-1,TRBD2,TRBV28,CASSLTPRLAGVWFF,TGTGCCAGCAGTTTAACCCCAAGACTAGCGGGAGTTTGGTTCTTC
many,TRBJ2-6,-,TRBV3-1,CASSWLTGANVLTF,TGTGCCAGCAGCTGGTTGACTGGGGCCAACGTCCTGACTTTC
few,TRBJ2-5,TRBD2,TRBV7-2,CASSRYGEVSGGETQYF,TGTGCCAGCAGCCGATATGGAGAAGTTAGCGGGGGCGAGACCCAGTACTTC
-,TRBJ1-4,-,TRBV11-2,CASSLWQKGRGEKLFF,TGTGCCAGCAGCTTATGGCAGAAGGGCAGAGGTGAAAAACTGTTTTTT
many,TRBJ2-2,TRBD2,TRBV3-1,CASRPTLAGDSTGELFF,TGTGCCAGCAGACCAACACTAGCGGGGGATAGTACCGGGGAGCTGTTTTTT
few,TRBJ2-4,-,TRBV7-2,CASSFGHRTAKNIQYF,TGTGCCAGCAGCTTCGGGCACCGGACAGCGAAAAACATTCAGTACTTC
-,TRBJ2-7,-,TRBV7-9,CASSAMSGYEQYF,TGTGCCAGCAGCGCGATGTCAGGCTACGAGCAGTACTTC
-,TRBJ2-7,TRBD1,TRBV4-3,CASSFSRDRVYEQYF,TGCGCCAGCAGCTTTTCCCGGGACAGGGTCTACGAGCAGTACTTC
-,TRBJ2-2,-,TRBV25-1,CASSEWGSTGELFF,TGTGCCAGCAGTGAATGGGGGAGCACCGGGGAGCTGTTTTTT
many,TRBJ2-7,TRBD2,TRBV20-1,CSARPSGQYEQYF,TGCAGTGCTAGGCCTAGCGGGCAGTACGAGCAGTACTTC
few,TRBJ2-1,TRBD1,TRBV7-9,CASSSGDRGFNEQFF,TGTGCCAGCAGCTCAGGGGACAGGGGATTCAATGAGCAGTTCTTC
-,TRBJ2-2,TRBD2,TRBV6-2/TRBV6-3,CASSSLAGGYTGELFF,TGCGCCAGCAGTTCCCTAGCGGGGGGGTACACCGGGGAGCTGTTTTTT
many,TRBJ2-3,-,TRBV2,CASSPSMGVNTDTQYF,TGTGCCAGCAGCCCGAGCATGGGGGTGAACACAGATACGCAGTATTTT
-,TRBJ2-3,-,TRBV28,CASSATRGAGTDTQYF,TGTGCCAGCAGTGCTACTAGGGGTGCTGGCACAGATACGCAGTATTTT
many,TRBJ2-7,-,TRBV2,CASSEAAGYEQYF,TGTGCCAGCAGTGAAGCCGCGGGCTACGAGCAGTACTTC
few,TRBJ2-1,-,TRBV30,CAWSVTVEQFF,TGTGCCTGGAGTGTAACGGTTGAGCAGTTCTTC
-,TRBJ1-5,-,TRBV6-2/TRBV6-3,CVSRGGAKRIQPQHF,TGTGTCAGTCGCGGCGGGGCAAAGCGTATTCAGCCCCAGCATTTT
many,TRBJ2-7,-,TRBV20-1,CSARDGQSYEQYF,TGCAGTGCTAGAGATGGTCAGTCCTACGAGCAGTACTTC
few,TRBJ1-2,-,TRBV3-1,CASREQGVSYGYTF,TGTGCCAGCAGGGAGCAGGGCGTCAGCTATGGCTACACCTTC
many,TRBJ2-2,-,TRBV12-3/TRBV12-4,CASSHNLGELFF,TGTGCCAGCAGTCACAACCTGGGGGAGCTGTTTTTT
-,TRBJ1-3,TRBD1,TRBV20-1,CSARLKGQGANTIYF,TGCAGTGCTCGGCTCAAGGGACAGGGGGCAAACACCATATATTTT
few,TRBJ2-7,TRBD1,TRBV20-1,CSASLGQHTYEQYF,TGCAGTGCTAGTTTGGGACAGCATACCTACGAGCAGTACTTC
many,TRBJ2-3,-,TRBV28,CASTLAGSTDTQYF,TGTGCCAGCACCTTGGCCGGGAGCACAGATACGCAGTATTTT
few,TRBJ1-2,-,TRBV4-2,CASSQDLDAALYGYTF,TGTGCCAGCAGCCAAGATCTGGATGCCGCCCTCTATGGCTACACCTTC
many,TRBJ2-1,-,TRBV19,CASSQPGLLGQFF,TGTGCCAGTAGTCAGCCCGGGCTTCTCGGGCAGTTCTTC
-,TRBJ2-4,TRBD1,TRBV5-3,CASCLGGPTGDIGKNIQYF,TGTGCCAGCTGCTTGGGGGGTCCGACAGGGGATATTGGCAAAAACATTCAGTACTTC
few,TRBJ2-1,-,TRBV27,CASSLWVGVTYNEQFF,TGTGCCAGCAGTTTATGGGTCGGGGTAACCTACAATGAGCAGTTCTTC
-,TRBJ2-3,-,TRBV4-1,CASSSMGPPTPDTQYF,TGCGCCAGCAGCTCTATGGGACCTCCGACCCCAGATACGCAGTATTTT
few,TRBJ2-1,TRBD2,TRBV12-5,CASGLSGVYNEQFF,TGTGCTAGTGGCCTTAGCGGGGTCTACAATGAGCAGTTCTTC
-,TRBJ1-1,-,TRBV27,CASSQGYGEEAFF,TGTGCCAGCAGTCAAGGGTATGGTGAGGAAGCTTTCTTT
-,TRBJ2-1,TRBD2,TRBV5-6,CASSLGTSGKGSHNEQFF,TGTGCCAGCAGCTTAGGGACTAGCGGAAAGGGGTCCCACAATGAGCAGTTCTTC
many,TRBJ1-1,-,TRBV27,CASSLILGRLTEAFF,TGTGCCAGCAGTTTAATTCTCGGACGCCTCACTGAAGCTTTCTTT
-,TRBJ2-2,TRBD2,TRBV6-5,CASSYSTAGAGELFF,TGTGCCAGCAGTTACTCGACGGCGGGGGCCGGGGAGCTGTTTTTT
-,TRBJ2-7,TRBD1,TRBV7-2,CASSWTGQGIYEQYF,TGTGCCAGCAGCTGGACGGGACAGGGGATCTACGAGCAGTACTTC
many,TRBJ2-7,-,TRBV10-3,CAISEFPGYEQYF,TGTGCCATCAGTGAGTTCCCCGGTTACGAGCAGTACTTC
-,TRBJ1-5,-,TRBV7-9,CASSLGGEGPQHF,TGTGCCAGCAGCTTAGGGGGTGAGGGGCCCCAGCATTTT
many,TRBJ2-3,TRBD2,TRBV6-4,CASSGGRHTDTQYF,TGTGCCAGCAGCGGCGGGAGGCACACAGATACGCAGTATTTT
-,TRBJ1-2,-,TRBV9,CASSPVQGGYTF,TGTGCCAGCAGCCCCGTCCAAGGGGGCTACACCTTC
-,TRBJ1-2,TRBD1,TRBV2,CASSEGTGVLLNGYTF,TGTGCCAGCAGTGAAGGGACAGGGGTGTTGTTGAATGGCTACACCTTC
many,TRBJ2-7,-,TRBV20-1,CSATPDGTLTSYEQYF,TGCAGTGCTACTCCGGACGGGACTCTCACCTCCTACGAGCAGTACTTC
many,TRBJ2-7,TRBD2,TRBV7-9,CASSLVAGAGNEQYF,TGTGCCAGCAGCTTAGTGGCGGGAGCTGGGAACGAGCAGTACTTC
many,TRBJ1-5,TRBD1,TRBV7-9,CASSLAGTGDSNQPQHF,TGTGCCAGCAGCTTAGCCGGAACAGGGGATAGCAATCAGCCCCAGCATTTT
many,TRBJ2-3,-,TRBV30,CAWRFTDTQYF,TGTGCCTGGAGATTCACAGATACGCAGTATTTT